The clone carrying this TCR beta chain was observed a few times. The data were obtained in a study of blood T cell repertoires in COVID-19. In the study overall: There were acute and convalescent COVID-19 samples, and they came from the United States, Italy and Spain. T cells, B-cell-depleted T cells, or PBMCs provided the cDNA or gDNA that served as material.

Germline lookup yields CDR1 DFQATT and CDR2 SNEGSKA (reference sequence). V lost 3 bases, J lost 7 bases, and 3 bases stayed unmatched. The CDR3 consists of 12 residues. Sequenced by immunoSEQ multiplex PCR; TCRdb stores in-frame clones only, minus some. The sample yields fewer than 250,000 clones, about 88% seen once. The V call is TRBV20-1, the J call TRBJ1-2; TRBD1 aligns across 9 bases. Sequencing was done on a sample of peripheral blood. The TCR was taken from a man aged 55 to 70 with acute or convalescent COVID-19. CDR3 amino acids: CSASTGGLGYTF. The CDR3 DNA reads TGCAGTGCTAGTACAGGGGGCCTTGGCTACACCTTC.